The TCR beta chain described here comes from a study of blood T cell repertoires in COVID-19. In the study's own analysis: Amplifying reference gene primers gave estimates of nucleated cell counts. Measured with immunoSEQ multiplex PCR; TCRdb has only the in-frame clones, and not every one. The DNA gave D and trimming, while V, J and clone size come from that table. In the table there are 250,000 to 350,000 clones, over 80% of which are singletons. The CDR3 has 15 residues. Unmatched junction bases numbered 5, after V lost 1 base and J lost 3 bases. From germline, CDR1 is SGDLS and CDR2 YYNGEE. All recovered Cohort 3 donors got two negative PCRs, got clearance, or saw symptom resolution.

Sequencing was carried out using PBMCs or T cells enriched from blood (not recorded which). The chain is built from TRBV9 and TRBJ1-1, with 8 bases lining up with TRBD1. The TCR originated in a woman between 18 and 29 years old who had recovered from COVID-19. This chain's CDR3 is CASSVLGTGYTEAFF. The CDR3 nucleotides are TGTGCCAGCAGCGTATTAGGGACAGGATACACTGAAGCTTTCTTT.